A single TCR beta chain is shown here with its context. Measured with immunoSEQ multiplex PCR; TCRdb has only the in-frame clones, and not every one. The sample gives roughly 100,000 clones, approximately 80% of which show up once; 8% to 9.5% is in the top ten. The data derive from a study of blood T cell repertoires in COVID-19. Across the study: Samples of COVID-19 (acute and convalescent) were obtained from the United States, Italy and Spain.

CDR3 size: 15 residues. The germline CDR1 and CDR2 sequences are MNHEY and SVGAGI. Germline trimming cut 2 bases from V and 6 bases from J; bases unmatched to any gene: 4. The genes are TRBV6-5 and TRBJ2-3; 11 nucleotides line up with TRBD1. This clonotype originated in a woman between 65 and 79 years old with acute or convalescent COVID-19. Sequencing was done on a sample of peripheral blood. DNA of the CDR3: TGTGCCAGCAGTTACGGACAGGGGGCGAAGGATACGCAGTATTTT. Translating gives CASSYGQGAKDTQYF.